A single sample is the source of the 10 T cell receptor beta chains below, sequenced in a study of shared clonotypes between healthy human individuals. The protocol was immunoSEQ multiplex PCR, while the TCRdb copy is restricted to in-frame clones and leaves out a portion. The repertoire holds hundreds of thousands of clones, with over 65% as singletons. What was sequenced was memory CD4+ T cells sorted from blood. Subset noted: CD45RA-negative fraction. The receptor set was obtained from a man aged 25-45 years in good health.

The rearrangement joins TRBV7-2 to TRBJ2-5, with D uncertain. V was cut by 5 bases and J by 4 bases, with 11 bases left in between. The CDR3 consists of 13 residues. CDR1 is SGHTA and CDR2 is FQGNSA in the germline V gene. CDR3 region: CASSRDWGETQYF. CDR3 DNA: TGTGCCAGCAGCCGAGACTGGGGAGAGACCCAGTACTTC.

This chain joins TRBV19 and TRBJ1-3, with TRBD1 matching 9 bases. The V gene end was trimmed by 8 bases and the J gene end by 7 bases; junction bases not matched to a gene: 12. The V gene's germline CDR1 is LNHDA and CDR2 SQIVND (reference sequence). The CDR3 contains 15 residues. This CDR3 is CASDPGTGMSNTIYF. CDR3 bases: TGTGCCAGTGACCCCGGGACAGGGATGAGTAACACCATATATTTT. The full variable domain, rest sourced from reference TRBV19 and TRBJ1-3, is DGGITQSPKYLFRKEGQNVTLSCEQNLNHDAMYWYRQDPGQGLRLIYYSQIVNDFQKGDIAEGYSVSREKKESFPLTVTSAQKNPTAFYLCASDPGTGMSNTIYFGEGSWLTVV.

The CDR3 nucleotides are TGTGCCTGGAGTCCCTTGGCCAGAGGGGACGGAAACACCATATATTTT. Translation: CAWSPLARGDGNTIYF. This rearrangement joins TRBV30 to TRBJ1-3, with D possibly matching TRBD1 (5 bases). Per germline, CDR1 GTSNPN and CDR2 SVGIG (reference sequence). Trimming removed 2 bases from V and 4 bases from J, with 18 bases in between. CDR3 size: 16 residues.

This clone has a handful of counts. This chain connects TRBV7-3 to TRBJ2-1; a weak D match, TRBD2 (6 bases). Germline V gene data show CDR1 as SGHTA and CDR2 as FQGTGA. V lost 3 bases and J 9 bases, leaving 12 bases between the germline ends. The CDR3 has 13 amino acids. The CDR3 region is CASSFLPGGEQFF. The CDR3 bases are TGTGCCAGCAGCTTCCTCCCCGGGGGTGAGCAGTTCTTC.

The CDR3 here is CASSQDWGDTIYF. DNA of the CDR3: TGCGCCAGCAGCCAAGACTGGGGAGACACCATATATTTT. J is TRBJ1-3 and V is TRBV4-1; D is undetermined. The CDR3 is 13 residues long. The V and J ends lost 0 bases and 8 bases respectively, with 8 bases between them. Germline V lookup: CDR1 MGHRA, CDR2 YSYEKL.

This sequence joins TRBV5-1 and TRBJ2-7, with a possible D match to TRBD2 (5 bases). Germline CDR1 is SGHRS and CDR2 is YFSETQ. The CDR3 consists of 14 residues. Trimming took off 3 bases at V and 2 bases at J, with 12 bases between the two ends. The CDR3 reads CASSYMDGTYEQYF. CDR3 in DNA: TGCGCCAGCAGCTACATGGACGGGACCTACGAGCAGTACTTC.

This clone was counted a few times. The chain carries TRBV4-3 and TRBJ2-5; possibly TRBD1 or TRBD2 for D (5 bases each). Germline loops: CDR1 LGHNA, CDR2 YSLEER. V lost 1 base to trimming and J lost 5 bases, with 20 bases between them. This CDR3 has 17 amino acids. The CDR3 here is CASSQAGDGHPGETQYF. The CDR3 DNA reads as TGCGCCAGCAGCCAAGCCGGGGACGGACACCCGGGGGAGACCCAGTACTTC.

V is TRBV2 and J is TRBJ2-5; D is unclear. CDR3 length: 12 residues. Between the trimmed V and J ends, which lost 7 bases and 2 bases, there was a span of 8 bases. Per the germline V gene, CDR1 is SNHLY and CDR2 is FYNNEI. Written as DNA, the CDR3 is TGTGCCAGCAATATCCAGCAAGAGACCCAGTACTTC. The encoded protein is CASNIQQETQYF.

The genes are TRBV10-1 and TRBJ2-4; unclear D gene. V was cut by 4 bases and J by 3 bases, with 7 bases left in between. Germline V gives CDR1 WNHNN, CDR2 SYGVQD (reference sequence). This CDR3 comprises 13 residues. For the CDR3, the DNA is TGCGCCAGCAGTGGGGGTAACAAAAACATTCAGTACTTC. This sequence encodes CASSGGNKNIQYF.

The chain uses TRBV9 and TRBJ2-7; D not resolved. The CDR3 extends over 14 amino acids. Trimming pared 0 bases from V and 1 base from J, leaving 8 bases between. Germline CDR1 is SGDLS and CDR2 is YYNGEE. CDR3: CASSVAVGSYEQYF. DNA for the CDR3: TGTGCCAGCAGCGTAGCTGTCGGTTCCTACGAGCAGTACTTC.